This T cell receptor (beta chain) derives from a study of CD4 T cells in relation to SARS-CoV-2 and coronaviruses. Background on the study: Crossreactive spike epitopes shared across donors were mapped to their HLA restriction. Study results and limitations: No donor gave both pre-pandemic and post-infection samples.

The unexposed donors gave CD4+ T cells in about 2011-2018, prior to COVID-19. This clone was recorded only once. Its cognate antigen is unknown. CDR1 is SQVTM, CDR2 ANQGSEA, per germline. The CDR3 contains 15 residues. V was shortened by 7 bases and J by 0 bases, with 16 bases between the two germline ends. Produced via immunoSEQ multiplex PCR; TCRdb's table is partial and in-frame only. The sample holds nearly 70,000 clones; approximately 95% are singletons and the top ten take around 0.21%. Sequencing input: naive CD4+ T cells from PBMCs. Subset noted: naive CD4+ T cells isolated by negative enrichment. J is TRBJ2-1 and V is TRBV29-1; D is perhaps TRBD2 (7 bases). The TCR comes from a human donor in good health. In DNA, the CDR3 is TGCAGCGCTACCGGGGGGCGCGGCTCCTACAATGAGCAGTTCTTC. This codes for CSATGGRGSYNEQFF.